This is a list of T cell receptor beta chains from one sample in a study of Ad26.COV2.S vaccination and SARS-CoV-2 variants. The table came from immunoSEQ multiplex PCR; TCRdb's copy has only in-frame clones and leaves some out. In the table there are about 350,000 clones, 88% of which are singletons. This specimen was peripheral blood, taken in a trial of Ad26.COV2.S vaccine versus placebo. These receptors were collected from a person between 18 and 65 years old who received the Ad26.COV2.S COVID-19 vaccine or a placebo. The CDR3 runs from the conserved cysteine through the conserved F or W. D genes are given only for firm matches. Size tells how often a clone was seen (once, few, many) or the class of an expanded clone, and some rows leave it out.

d_call | j_call | v_call | clone_size | cdr3_aa | cdr3_nt
NA | TRBJ2-2 | TRBV4-1 | NA | CASSPAAGTVTGELFF | TGCGCCAGCAGCCCCGCCGCGGGGACGGTAACCGGGGAGCTGTTTTTT
NA | TRBJ2-1 | TRBV19 | NA | CASSSAVTYNEQFF | TGTGCCAGTAGTTCCGCTGTGACCTACAATGAGCAGTTCTTC
NA | TRBJ2-3 | TRBV7-9 | NA | CASSLVLGGTDTQYF | TGTGCCAGCAGCTTAGTCCTAGGGGGAACAGATACGCAGTATTTT
TRBD1 | TRBJ1-5 | TRBV4-2 | NA | CASSQETGDSNQPQHF | TGTGCCAGCAGCCAAGAAACAGGGGATAGCAATCAGCCCCAGCATTTT
TRBD1 | TRBJ1-6 | TRBV30 | NA | CAWKDRTISPLHF | TGTGCCTGGAAGGACAGGACGATTTCACCCCTCCACTTT
TRBD2 | TRBJ2-2 | TRBV7-3 | NA | CASSLKPGLIPGELFF | TGTGCCAGCAGCTTAAAACCGGGACTAATACCCGGGGAGCTGTTTTTT
NA | TRBJ2-7 | TRBV4-3 | NA | CASSTEQGKAYEQYF | TGCGCCAGCAGCACAGAGCAGGGGAAGGCCTACGAGCAGTACTTC
NA | TRBJ2-1 | TRBV12-2 | NA | CASRLPLGGAEVAGGSNEQFF | NA
NA | TRBJ1-2 | TRBV3-1/TRBV3-2 | NA | CAIGVGYGYTF | TGTGCCATCGGAGTCGGCTATGGCTACACCTTC
TRBD2 | TRBJ2-3 | TRBV6-4 | once | CASSALPLAGGTDTQYF | TGTGCCAGCAGTGCCCTACCACTAGCGGGGGGGACGGATACGCAGTATTTT
NA | TRBJ2-5 | TRBV18 | NA | CASSPERETQYF | TGTGCCAGCTCCCCGGAGCGGGAGACCCAGTACTTC
NA | TRBJ1-5 | TRBV27 | NA | CASSLSANQPQHF | TGTGCCAGCAGTTTATCCGCAAATCAGCCCCAGCATTTT
TRBD1 | TRBJ2-7 | TRBV9 | NA | CASSGTGSSYEQYF | TGTGCCAGCAGCGGGACAGGGAGCTCCTACGAGCAGTACTTC
TRBD1 | TRBJ2-7 | TRBV18 | few | CASSLGQGANYEQYF | TGTGCCAGCTCACTAGGACAGGGGGCTAACTACGAGCAGTACTTC
NA | TRBJ1-2 | TRBV18 | NA | CASSPRDSDGYTF | TGTGCCAGCTCACCACGGGACTCTGATGGCTACACCTTC
NA | TRBJ1-5 | TRBV5-1 | NA | CASSLEAGDQPQHF | TGCGCCAGCAGCTTGGAGGCGGGGGATCAGCCCCAGCATTTT
TRBD1 | TRBJ2-1 | TRBV29-1 | NA | CSSAIAGMGQASYNEQFF | TGCAGCTCGGCCATTGCGGGGATGGGACAGGCCTCCTACAATGAGCAGTTCTTC
TRBD1 | TRBJ2-5 | TRBV13 | NA | CASSFRTGQQETQYF | TGTGCCAGCAGCTTCAGGACAGGGCAGCAAGAGACCCAGTACTTC
TRBD1 | TRBJ1-4 | TRBV18 | once | CASSPDREIEKLFF | TGTGCCAGCTCACCCGACAGGGAAATTGAAAAACTGTTTTTT
TRBD1 | TRBJ2-3 | TRBV7-3 | NA | CASSRDRDTQYF | TGTGCCAGCAGCAGGGACAGAGATACGCAGTATTTT
TRBD1 | TRBJ2-7 | TRBV13 | NA | CASSTRDRGRSYEQYF | TGTGCCAGCAGCACCCGGGACAGGGGAAGATCCTACGAGCAGTACTTC
TRBD1 | TRBJ1-2 | TRBV5-1 | once | CASRGDSTNYGYTF | TGCGCCAGCAGGGGGGACAGCACTAACTATGGCTACACCTTC
TRBD1 | TRBJ2-5 | TRBV6-5 | NA | CASSPDRGPETQYF | TGTGCCAGCAGCCCGGACAGGGGGCCAGAGACCCAGTACTTC
TRBD1 | TRBJ2-2 | TRBV6-4 | NA | CASSSEGALSGELFF | TGTGCCAGCAGTTCCGAGGGGGCTCTGAGCGGGGAGCTGTTTTTT
NA | TRBJ1-2 | TRBV7-8 | NA | CASGNYGYTF | TGTGCCAGCGGTAACTATGGCTACACCTTC
NA | TRBJ1-1 | TRBV7-3 | NA | CATRLRFNTEAFF | TGTGCCACTCGGCTAAGATTTAACACTGAAGCTTTCTTT
NA | TRBJ1-2 | TRBV4-1 | NA | CASSQVPPVSYGYTF | TGCGCCAGCAGCCAAGTTCCCCCGGTATCCTATGGCTACACCTTC